The 21 T cell receptor beta chains below come from one sample, sequenced in a study of Graves' ophthalmopathy and Graves' hyperthyroidism. As the template, RNA transcripts were used to amplify TCR beta CDR3 regions. Second-round multiplex PCR followed a first-round RT-PCR using HTBI primers. TCRdb reprocessed the multiplex PCR reads with MiXCR, giving one entry per CDR3 protein. Among over a million distinct CDR3 sequences listed, 35% to 40% were seen once. The specimen sequenced was peripheral blood or thyroid tissue (not recorded which). These receptors all stem from an adult man with Graves' hyperthyroidism.

This clonotype appeared many times. The V gene is TRBV29-1, the J gene TRBJ1-6; weak D call: TRBD1 (5 bases). Trimming shortened V by 7 bases and J by 12 bases, and 16 bases separated the two germline ends. Germline V gives CDR1 SQVTM, CDR2 ANQGSEA. The CDR3 length is 12 residues. The CDR3 protein is CSAREPGEPLHF. The CDR3 bases are TGCAGCGCTCGGGAGCCGGGGGAACCCCTCCACTTT.

This clonotype showed up many times. This chain links TRBV19 with TRBJ1-6; weak D call: TRBD1 (6 bases). Trimming removed 4 bases at V and 3 bases at J, with 16 bases between. From germline, CDR1 is LNHDA and CDR2 SQIVND (reference sequence). The CDR3 is 17 amino acids. In nucleotides, the CDR3 is TGTGCCAGTAGTACCCTTCGGACAGCGGACTATAATTCACCCCTCCACTTT. The encoded protein is CASSTLRTADYNSPLHF.

V gene TRBV30 combines with J gene TRBJ1-1; D not certain. Between the trimmed V and J ends, which lost 5 bases and 1 base, there was a span of 5 bases. The CDR3 contains 11 residues. Germline V gene sequence: CDR1 GTSNPN, CDR2 SVGIG (reference sequence). CDR3 residues: CAWQTNTEAFF. In DNA form, the CDR3 reads TGTGCCTGGCAGACGAACACTGAAGCTTTCTTT.

This chain joins TRBV5-5 and TRBJ1-2; D perhaps matches TRBD1 (6 bases). Trimming pared 1 base from V and 1 base from J, leaving 11 bases between. Germline V CDR1 and CDR2: SGHKS, YYEKEE (reference sequence). This CDR3 region has 15 residues. CDR3 sequence (DNA): TGTGCCAGCAGCTTGTCAGGGGCCGGTAACTATGGCTACACCTTC. Residues: CASSLSGAGNYGYTF.

V usage is TRBV7-6 and J usage is TRBJ2-5; 11 bases agree with TRBD1. CDR3 size: 19 residues. V gave up 5 bases and J gave up 5 bases; unmatched junction bases: 19. Germline V gene data show CDR1 as SGHVS and CDR2 as FNYEAQ. CDR3 sequence (DNA): TGTGCCAGCAGCCTTTACCCCCGGGTTGGGGACAGGGGGTGGGAGACCCAGTACTTC. This translates into CASSLYPRVGDRGWETQYF.

This chain joins TRBV28 and TRBJ1-2, with TRBD1 identical over 12 bases. This CDR3 contains 16 residues. CDR1 MDHEN and CDR2 SYDVKM come from the germline V gene. V lost 4 bases and J lost 3; bases outside the gene matches: 6. The CDR3 nucleotides are TGTGCCAGCAGTTCGGGACAGGGGGCAGGTTACTATGGCTACACCTTC. Translating gives CASSSGQGAGYYGYTF.

J is TRBJ2-5 and V is TRBV11-2; 14 bases align to TRBD2. The ends lost 5 bases at V and 1 base at J; junction bases unmatched: 3. This CDR3 is built from 16 residues. The germline CDR1 and CDR2 sequences are SGHAT and FQNNGV. In DNA form, the CDR3 reads TGTGCCAGCAGCCGGGGACTAGCGGGAGTCCAAGAGACCCAGTACTTC. Its protein product is CASSRGLAGVQETQYF.

The rearrangement joins TRBV5-6 to TRBJ2-5, with D perhaps TRBD1 (5 bases). The CDR3 runs 15 residues. From germline, CDR1 is SGHDT and CDR2 YYEEEE. V was cut by 4 bases and J by 1 base, with 14 bases left in between. The CDR3 sequence: CASSEQGRFQETQYF. The DNA of the CDR3 is TGTGCCAGCAGCGAGCAGGGAAGATTCCAAGAGACCCAGTACTTC.

This clonotype was picked up a small number of times. The J gene is TRBJ1-5, the V gene TRBV6-1; 8 bases line up with TRBD1. V lost 6 bases to trimming and J lost 7 bases; unmatched junction nucleotides: 5. The CDR3 is made up of 13 amino acids. Germline V gene data show CDR1 as MNHNS and CDR2 as SASEGT. CDR3 nucleotides: TGTGCCAGCAGGGACAGGGTCGGGCAGCCCCAGCATTTT. Translating gives CASRDRVGQPQHF.

This chain joins TRBV7-2 and TRBJ2-7; D gene ambiguous. Trimming removed 2 bases from V and 6 bases from J, with 11 bases in between. This CDR3 is 13 amino acids long. The V gene's germline CDR1 is SGHTA and CDR2 FQGNSA. As DNA, the CDR3 is TGTGCCAGCAGCTTATTGAGAGGAAGCGAGCAGTACTTC. Protein: CASSLLRGSEQYF. Full variable domain (missing parts from reference TRBV7-2 and TRBJ2-7): GAGVSQSPSNKVTEKGKDVELRCDPISGHTALYWYRQSLGQGLEFLIYFQGNSAPDKSGLPSDRFSAERTGGSVSTLTIQRTQQEDSAVYLCASSLLRGSEQYFGPGTRLTVT.

Only a few counts were recorded for this clonotype. J is TRBJ1-3 and V is TRBV5-1, with D hard to call. Trimming took off 1 base at V and 0 bases at J, with 14 bases between the two ends. Germline V gives CDR1 SGHRS, CDR2 YFSETQ. This CDR3 is built from 17 residues. The CDR3 nucleotides read TGCGCCAGCAGCTTGTCCCCAGACTTCCGCTCTGGAAACACCATATATTTT. Translating it yields CASSLSPDFRSGNTIYF.

This clonotype has a count of ten or more. This chain links TRBV7-9 with TRBJ1-5, with 12 bases that match TRBD1. Trimming cost V 8 bases and J 6 bases; bases outside gene matches: 11. The CDR3 covers 16 residues. CDR1 is SEHNR, CDR2 FQNEAQ, per germline (reference sequence). The CDR3 DNA is TGTGCCAGCGACCAAGGGGACAGGGGGCGCACTCAGCCCCAGCATTTT. Its protein product is CASDQGDRGRTQPQHF. Drawing the rest from reference TRBV7-9 and TRBJ1-5, the complete variable domain is DTGVSQNPRHKITKRGQNVTFRCDPISEHNRLYWYRQTLGQGPEFLTYFQNEAQLEKSRLLSDRFSAERPKGSFSTLEIQRTEQGDSAMYLCASDQGDRGRTQPQHFGDGTRLSIL.

The V and J genes are TRBV7-2 and TRBJ1-5; 7 bases are shared with TRBD1. In germline, CDR1 is SGHTA, CDR2 FQGNSA. V was pared by 6 bases and J by 6 bases, with 8 bases of the junction left unmatched. The CDR3 totals 14 residues. The CDR3, as DNA: TGTGCCAGCAGGTCTGGGACAGTTCTTCAGCCCCAGCATTTT. Translated: CASRSGTVLQPQHF.

This clonotype was detected ten times or more. The junction and the germline gene differ at one end; a read error may be behind it. The V call is TRBV12-3 or TRBV12-4, the J call TRBJ2-7; D not resolved. This CDR3 contains 12 residues. The CDR3 reads CASSLGRYEQYF. Written as DNA, the CDR3 is TGTGCCAGCAGCTTAGGACGGTACGAGCAGTACTTC.

In this sample, this clonotype turned up many times. The chain links TRBV20-1 to TRBJ1-5; D is undetermined. V dropped 7 bases and J dropped 0 bases, with 16 bases sitting between them. This CDR3 comprises 15 residues. Germline assignment: CDR1 DFQATT and CDR2 SNEGSKA (reference sequence). The CDR3 here is CSVPKQGNSNQPQHF. The CDR3 DNA is TGCAGTGTTCCAAAACAAGGGAATAGCAATCAGCCCCAGCATTTT.

This chain joins TRBV5-1 and TRBJ2-7; D possibly corresponds to TRBD1 (5 bases). CDR1 and CDR2 (germline): SGHRS, YFSETQ. This CDR3 has 12 residues. V was pared by 2 bases and J by 7 bases, with 10 bases between. In DNA, the CDR3 is TGCGCCAGCAGCTTTAGGGGCAGAGAGCAGTACTTC. Protein sequence: CASSFRGREQYF.

This clonotype was seen more than once but under ten times. The chain employs TRBV10-3 and TRBJ2-7; 11 positions agree with TRBD1. V dropped 6 bases and J dropped 9; count of bases not matched to a gene: 10. CDR1 and CDR2 (germline): ENHRY, SYGVKD. This CDR3 has 14 residues. The CDR3 protein is CAISSGTGGSGQYF. CDR3 DNA sequence: TGTGCCATCAGCTCCGGGACAGGGGGTTCCGGGCAGTACTTC.

The table lists this clonotype with many counts. This chain links TRBV12-3 or TRBV12-4 with TRBJ1-5; no clear D. The CDR3 loop spans 12 amino acids. Deletions cut 7 bases from V and 4 bases from J, with 8 bases between. The CDR3 DNA is TGTGCCAGCACCCCGGGGAATCAGCCCCAGCATTTT. It translates to CASTPGNQPQHF.

This clonotype has ten or more counts. This sequence joins TRBV7-2 and TRBJ2-7, with 8 bases lining up with TRBD2. Losses at the gene ends were 5 bases for V and 0 bases for J; bases not matched to a gene: 6. The CDR3 runs 15 residues. Germline V lookup: CDR1 SGHTA, CDR2 FQGNSA. The CDR3 loop reads CASSGSGTSSYEQYF. CDR3 nucleotide sequence: TGTGCCAGCAGCGGTAGCGGGACTAGCTCCTACGAGCAGTACTTC.

Only a few counts were recorded for this clonotype. The gene calls are TRBV6-4 and TRBJ1-1, with TRBD1 as a possible D gene (6 bases). The V and J ends lost 10 bases and 7 bases respectively, with 13 bases between them. This CDR3 comprises 11 residues. Germline assignment: CDR1 MRHNA and CDR2 SNTAGT. CDR3 DNA: TGTGCCAACCCACAGGGCGTTGAAGCTTTCTTT. It codes for CANPQGVEAFF.

This clonotype was recorded many times. V and J are TRBV9 and TRBJ2-5; TRBD2 might be the D (6 bases). V was clipped by 0 bases and J by 4 bases, with 13 bases between them. Germline V lookup: CDR1 SGDLS, CDR2 YYNGEE. This CDR3 is built from 15 residues. The chain's CDR3 is CASSVDVRDAETQYF. CDR3 in DNA: TGTGCCAGCAGCGTAGACGTGCGGGACGCAGAGACCCAGTACTTC.